These 5 T cell receptor beta chains originate from one sample sequenced in a study of identical twins. TCRdb redid the calling of the 5' RACE reads with MiXCR, one entry per CDR3 protein. The repertoire holds some 240,000 distinct CDR3 sequences, with about 11% as singletons. The sample consisted of memory T cells sorted from blood. The receptors were sampled from a man aged 45-65 years in good health.

In its sample, this clonotype was seen a few times. The V and J genes are TRBV20-1 and TRBJ1-1; D is unresolved. This CDR3 is 14 amino acids long. V gave up 3 bases and J gave up 2 bases, with 13 bases separating them. The germline gives CDR1 DFQATT, CDR2 SNEGSKA (reference sequence). Written as DNA, the CDR3 is TGCAGTGCTAGGGTTCTGCACCTCAACACTGAAGCTTTCTTT. Residues: CSARVLHLNTEAFF.

The sample holds many counts of this clonotype. The rearrangement uses TRBV5-1 and TRBJ2-5, with 8 bases aligning to TRBD2. V was pared by 1 base and J by 12 bases, with 14 bases of the junction left unmatched. Germline assignment: CDR1 SGHRS and CDR2 YFSETQ. The CDR3 runs to 15 residues. CDR3 nucleotide sequence: TGCGCCAGCAGCTTGATCGATCAAAGCGGGGGACCTGAGTACTTC. Its translation is CASSLIDQSGGPEYF. The entire variable domain, with the rest obtained from reference TRBV5-1 and TRBJ2-5, is as follows: KAGVTQTPRYLIKTRGQQVTLSCSPISGHRSVSWYQQTPGQGLQFLFEYFSETQRNKGNFPGRFSGRQFSNSRSEMNVSTLELGDSALYLCASSLIDQSGGPEYFGPGTRLLVL.

This clonotype was seen repeatedly, ten times or more. The chain is built from TRBV20-1 and TRBJ2-7; 9 bases map to TRBD2. Per the germline V gene, CDR1 is DFQATT and CDR2 is SNEGSKA (reference sequence). Trimming removed 4 bases from V and 1 base from J; junction bases left unmatched: 5. The CDR3 length is 14 residues. The CDR3, as DNA: TGCAGTGCTATGGCGACTAGCGGTTCCTACGAGCAGTACTTC. This translates into CSAMATSGSYEQYF.

This sequence joins TRBV6-1 and TRBJ2-7; D might be TRBD1 (6 bases). The CDR3 contains 14 residues. Germline CDR1 MNHNS, CDR2 SASEGT. The V gene lost 6 bases and the J gene lost 0 bases, with 12 bases spanning the gap. CDR3 bases: TGTGCCAGCAGGCCGACAGGCCGCTCCTACGAGCAGTACTTC. Its translation: CASRPTGRSYEQYF.

This clonotype was seen more than once but under ten times. The gene calls are TRBV20-1 and TRBJ2-1; TRBD2 matches at 13 bases. The CDR3 has 18 residues. Trimming took 3 bases from V and 0 from J; bases not matched to a gene: 8. The germline CDR1 and CDR2 sequences are DFQATT and SNEGSKA (reference sequence). CDR3: CSARWTSGGRSSYNEQFF. CDR3 in DNA: TGCAGTGCTAGGTGGACTAGCGGGGGAAGGAGCTCCTACAATGAGCAGTTCTTC.